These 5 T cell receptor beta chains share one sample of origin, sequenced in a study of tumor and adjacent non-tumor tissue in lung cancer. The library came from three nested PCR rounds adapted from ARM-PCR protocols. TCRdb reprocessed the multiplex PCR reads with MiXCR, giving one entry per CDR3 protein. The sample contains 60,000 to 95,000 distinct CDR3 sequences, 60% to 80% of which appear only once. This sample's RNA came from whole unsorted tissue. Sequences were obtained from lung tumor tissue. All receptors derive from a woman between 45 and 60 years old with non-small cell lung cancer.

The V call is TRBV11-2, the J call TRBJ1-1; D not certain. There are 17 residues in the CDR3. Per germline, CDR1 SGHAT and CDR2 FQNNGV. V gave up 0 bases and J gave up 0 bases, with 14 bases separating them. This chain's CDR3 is CASSLDGPKSMNTEAFF. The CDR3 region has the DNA TGTGCCAGCAGCTTAGACGGACCCAAAAGTATGAACACTGAAGCTTTCTTT. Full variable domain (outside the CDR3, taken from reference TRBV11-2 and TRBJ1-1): EAGVAQSPRYKIIEKRQSVAFWCNPISGHATLYWYQQILGQGPKLLIQFQNNGVVDDSQLPKDRFSAERLKGVDSTLKIQPAKLEDSAVYLCASSLDGPKSMNTEAFFGQGTRLTVV.

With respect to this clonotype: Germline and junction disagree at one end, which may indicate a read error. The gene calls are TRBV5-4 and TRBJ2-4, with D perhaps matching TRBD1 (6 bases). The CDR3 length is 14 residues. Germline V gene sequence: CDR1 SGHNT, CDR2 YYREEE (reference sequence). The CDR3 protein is CGSNHRDTKNIQYF. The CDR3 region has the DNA TGTGGCAGCAACCACAGGGACACCAAAAACATTCAGTACTTC.

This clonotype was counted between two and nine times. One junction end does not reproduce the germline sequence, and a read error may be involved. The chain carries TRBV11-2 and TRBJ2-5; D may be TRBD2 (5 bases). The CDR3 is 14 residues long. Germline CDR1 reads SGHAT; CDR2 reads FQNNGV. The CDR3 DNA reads TGTGCCAGCAGCTACAGCGGAGCCCCAGAGACCCAGTATTTC. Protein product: CASSYSGAPETQYF. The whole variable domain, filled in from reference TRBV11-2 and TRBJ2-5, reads EAGVAQSPRYKIIEKRQSVAFWCNPISGHATLYWYQQILGQGPKLLIQFQNNGVVDDSQLPKDRFSAERLKGVDSTLKIQPAKLEDSAVYLCASSYSGAPETQYFGPGTRLLVL.

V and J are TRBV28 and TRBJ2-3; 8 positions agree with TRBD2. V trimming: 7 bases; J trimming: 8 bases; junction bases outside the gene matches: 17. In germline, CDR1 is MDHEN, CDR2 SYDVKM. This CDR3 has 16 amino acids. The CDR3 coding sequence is TGTGCCAGCAAACCAGGGGTAGCGGGATTGGGGCGTACGCAGTATTTT. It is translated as CASKPGVAGLGRTQYF.

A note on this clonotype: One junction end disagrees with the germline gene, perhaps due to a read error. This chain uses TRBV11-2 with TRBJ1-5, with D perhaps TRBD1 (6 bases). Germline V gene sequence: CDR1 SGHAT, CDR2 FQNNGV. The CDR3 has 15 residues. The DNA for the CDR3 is TGTGCCAGCAGCGTGGAGGGGGTTAGCAATCGGCCCCGGCATTTT. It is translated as CASSVEGVSNRPRHF.